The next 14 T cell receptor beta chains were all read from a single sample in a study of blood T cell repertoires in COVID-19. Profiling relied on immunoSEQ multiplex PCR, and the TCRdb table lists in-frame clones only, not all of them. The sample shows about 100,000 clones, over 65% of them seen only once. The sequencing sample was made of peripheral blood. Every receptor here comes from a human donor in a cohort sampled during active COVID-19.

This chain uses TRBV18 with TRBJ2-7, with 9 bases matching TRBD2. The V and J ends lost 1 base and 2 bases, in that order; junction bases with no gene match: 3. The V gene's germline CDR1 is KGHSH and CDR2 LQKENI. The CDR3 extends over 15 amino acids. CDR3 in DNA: TGTGCCAGCTCACCACGAGGCGGGGGGGCCTACGAGCAGTACTTC. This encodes CASSPRGGGAYEQYF.

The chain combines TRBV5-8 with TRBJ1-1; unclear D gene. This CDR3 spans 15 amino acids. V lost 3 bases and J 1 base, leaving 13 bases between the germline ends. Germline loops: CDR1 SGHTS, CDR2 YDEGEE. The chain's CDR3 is CASSWRLGKNTEAFF. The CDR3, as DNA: TGTGCCAGCAGCTGGAGGCTGGGTAAGAACACTGAAGCTTTCTTT.

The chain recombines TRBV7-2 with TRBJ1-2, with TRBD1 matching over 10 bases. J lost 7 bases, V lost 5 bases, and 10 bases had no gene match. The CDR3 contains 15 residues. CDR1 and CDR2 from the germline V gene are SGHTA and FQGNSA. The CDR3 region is CASSPYSGTGVGYTF. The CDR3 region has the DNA TGTGCCAGCAGCCCTTATTCGGGGACAGGGGTTGGCTACACCTTC.

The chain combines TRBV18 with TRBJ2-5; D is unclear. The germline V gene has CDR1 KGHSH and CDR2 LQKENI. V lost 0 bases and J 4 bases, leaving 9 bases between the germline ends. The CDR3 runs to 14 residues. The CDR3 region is CASSPPNLRETQYF. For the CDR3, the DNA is TGTGCCAGCTCACCACCCAACCTAAGAGAGACCCAGTACTTC. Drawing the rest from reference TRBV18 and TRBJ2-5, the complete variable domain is NAGVMQNPRHLVRRRGQEARLRCSPMKGHSHVYWYRQLPEEGLKFMVYLQKENIIDESGMPKERFSAEFPKEGPSILRIQQVVRGDSAAYFCASSPPNLRETQYFGPGTRLLVL.

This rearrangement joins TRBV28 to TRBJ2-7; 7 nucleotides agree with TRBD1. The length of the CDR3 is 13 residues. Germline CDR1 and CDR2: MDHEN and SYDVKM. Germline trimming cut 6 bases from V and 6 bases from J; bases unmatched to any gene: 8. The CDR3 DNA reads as TGTGCCAGCAGGACAGGGTTTTGGCTCGAGCAGTACTTC. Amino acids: CASRTGFWLEQYF.

The chain's CDR3 is CASSLLAGGLDEQYF. The CDR3 coding sequence is TGTGCCAGCAGTTTACTAGCGGGAGGTTTGGACGAGCAGTACTTC. The rearrangement uses TRBV28 and TRBJ2-7, with 11 bases lining up with TRBD2. The length of the CDR3 is 15 residues. Germline values: CDR1 MDHEN, CDR2 SYDVKM. V shed 2 bases, J shed 5 bases, and the junction held 5 bases outside the gene matches.

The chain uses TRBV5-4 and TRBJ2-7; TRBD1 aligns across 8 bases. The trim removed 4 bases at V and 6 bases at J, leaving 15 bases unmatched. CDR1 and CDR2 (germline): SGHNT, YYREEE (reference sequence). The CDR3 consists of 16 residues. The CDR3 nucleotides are TGTGCCAGCAGCGCACTGGGACAGGCGGCGGGTGGCGAGCAGTACTTC. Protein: CASSALGQAAGGEQYF.

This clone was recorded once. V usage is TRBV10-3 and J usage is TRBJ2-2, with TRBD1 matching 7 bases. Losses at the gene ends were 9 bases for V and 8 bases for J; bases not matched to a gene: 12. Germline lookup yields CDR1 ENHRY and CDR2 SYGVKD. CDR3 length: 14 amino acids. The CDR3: CAMTGTAATGELFF. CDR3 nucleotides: TGTGCCATGACCGGGACAGCCGCGACAGGGGAGCTGTTTTTT.

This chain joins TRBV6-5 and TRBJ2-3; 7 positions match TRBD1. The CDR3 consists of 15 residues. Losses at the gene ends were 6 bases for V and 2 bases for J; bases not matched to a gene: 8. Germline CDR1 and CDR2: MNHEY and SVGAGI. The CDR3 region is CASRGQLEFTDTQYF. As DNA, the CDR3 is TGTGCCAGCAGGGGACAGTTGGAATTCACAGATACGCAGTATTTT.

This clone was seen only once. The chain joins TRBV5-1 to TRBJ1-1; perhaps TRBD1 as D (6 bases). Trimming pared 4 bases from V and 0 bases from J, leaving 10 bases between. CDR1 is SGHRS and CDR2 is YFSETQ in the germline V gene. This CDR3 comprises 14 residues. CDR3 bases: TGCGCCAGCAGCCTCAGGGGCCTGAACACTGAAGCTTTCTTT. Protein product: CASSLRGLNTEAFF. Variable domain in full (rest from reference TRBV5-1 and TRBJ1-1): KAGVTQTPRYLIKTRGQQVTLSCSPISGHRSVSWYQQTPGQGLQFLFEYFSETQRNKGNFPGRFSGRQFSNSRSEMNVSTLELGDSALYLCASSLRGLNTEAFFGQGTRLTVV.

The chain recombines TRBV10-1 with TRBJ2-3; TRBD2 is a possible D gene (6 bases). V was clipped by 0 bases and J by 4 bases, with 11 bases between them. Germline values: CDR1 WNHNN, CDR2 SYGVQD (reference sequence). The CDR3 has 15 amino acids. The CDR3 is CASSESTRGPDTQYF. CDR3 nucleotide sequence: TGCGCCAGCAGTGAGTCGACTAGAGGGCCAGATACGCAGTATTTT.

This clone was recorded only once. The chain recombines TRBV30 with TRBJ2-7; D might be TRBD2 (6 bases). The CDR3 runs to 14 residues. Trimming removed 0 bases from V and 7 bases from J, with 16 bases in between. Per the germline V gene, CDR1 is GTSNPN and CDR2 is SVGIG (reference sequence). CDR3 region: CAWSVQAGTGEQYF. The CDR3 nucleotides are TGTGCCTGGAGTGTACAGGCGGGAACGGGGGAGCAGTACTTC. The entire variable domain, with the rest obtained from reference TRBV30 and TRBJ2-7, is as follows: SQTIHQWPATLVQPVGSPLSLECTVEGTSNPNLYWYRQAAGRGLQLLFYSVGIGQISSEVPQNLSASRPQDRQFILSSKKLLLSDSGFYLCAWSVQAGTGEQYFGPGTRLTVT.

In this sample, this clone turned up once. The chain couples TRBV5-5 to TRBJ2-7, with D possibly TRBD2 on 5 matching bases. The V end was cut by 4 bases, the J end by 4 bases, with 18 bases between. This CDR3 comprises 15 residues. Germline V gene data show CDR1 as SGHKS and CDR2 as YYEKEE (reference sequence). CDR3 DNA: TGTGCCAGCAGCGCGGCCGCCGGACTCTATTACGAGCAGTACTTC. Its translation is CASSAAAGLYYEQYF.

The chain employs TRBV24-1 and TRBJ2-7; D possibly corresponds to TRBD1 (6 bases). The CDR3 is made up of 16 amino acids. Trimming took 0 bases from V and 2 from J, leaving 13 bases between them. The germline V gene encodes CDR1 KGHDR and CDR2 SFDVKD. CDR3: CATSDLQGIGPYEQYF. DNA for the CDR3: TGTGCCACCAGTGATTTGCAGGGGATTGGCCCCTACGAGCAGTACTTC.